This TCR beta chain was captured in a study of T cell responses to AZD1222 COVID-19 vaccine. Germline V gene sequence: CDR1 MDHEN, CDR2 SYDVKM. This CDR3 comprises 15 residues. Trimming removed 3 bases from V and 2 bases from J, with 13 bases in between. Worth noting for this clone: Antigen specificity is unknown.

Some clones are missing from TCRdb's copy, which holds only in-frame ones; the method was immunoSEQ multiplex PCR. The table shows tens of thousands of clones, with 86% occurring only once. Study findings and constraints: Repertoires were sampled only after the peak T cell response.

The receptor comes from an adult who received the AZD1222 COVID-19 vaccine. J is TRBJ1-2 and V is TRBV28, with D possibly TRBD1 on 6 matching bases. The sample was peripheral blood, taken 28 days after the second AZD1222 dose. The CDR3 DNA reads as TGTGCCAGCAGTTTCCTGACAGGACCCAACTATGGCTACACCTTC. Protein: CASSFLTGPNYGYTF.